A few counts support the clone carrying this T cell receptor (beta chain). This specimen belongs to a study of blood T cell repertoires in COVID-19. Looking at the study overall: From the United States, Italy and Spain came samples of acute and convalescent COVID-19. The analysed material was cDNA or gDNA that came from T cells, B-cell-depleted T cells, or PBMCs.

Authors' data handling: Counts of nucleated cells, estimated from reference gene primer amplification, were obtained. The table came from immunoSEQ multiplex PCR; TCRdb's copy has only in-frame clones and leaves some out. The DNA gave D and trimming, while V, J and clone size come from that table. The sample lists about 220,000 clones, roughly 80% occurring once. Germline CDR1 and CDR2: PRHDT and FYEKMQ (reference sequence). V gave up 5 bases and J gave up 4 bases; unmatched junction bases: 9. This CDR3 contains 16 residues. The specimen was peripheral blood. This sequence originates from a woman in her fifties or sixties with acute or convalescent COVID-19. The rearrangement links TRBV13 to TRBJ2-2; the match to TRBD1 covers 8 bases. CDR3 bases: TGTGCCAGCAGCCTAAGGACAGGGCGGGGCACCGGGGAGCTGTTTTTT. It codes for CASSLRTGRGTGELFF.